This T cell receptor beta chain comes out of a study of breast tumors, draining lymph nodes, adjacent tissues. Study-wide results and caveats: Tumor TCR diversity was below lymph nodes but above nontumor tissue. Tumor T cell lymph node origin was a supported hypothesis, not proven. The data were judged consistent with most tumor T cells coming from lymph node and expanding in tumor.

Breast cancer patients provided tissue from their axillary draining lymph nodes. Germline V lookup: CDR1 MNHNS, CDR2 SASEGT. CDR3 length: 17 residues. The trim removed 5 bases at V and 7 bases at J, leaving 18 bases unmatched. TCRdb independently ran MiXCR on the multiplex PCR reads; one entry per CDR3 protein. The sample includes around 130,000 distinct CDR3 sequences, roughly 20% of them seen just once. A word on this clonotype: Its antigen is currently unknown. A much larger clone lies a single base off, so this may be a read error.

The chain employs TRBV6-1 and TRBJ1-2; TRBD1 aligns across 8 bases. The origin of this receptor is a female donor with breast cancer. Some clones in this sample may be carry-over from other donors' samples. The source material was axillary lymph node tissue. The CDR3 region has the DNA TGTGCCAGCAGTACCAGGACAGGGCCCCTCATAGACGGTGGCTACACCTTC. This translates into CASSTRTGPLIDGGYTF.